This T cell receptor beta chain was retrieved from a study of OX40 agonist ivuxolimab in advanced cancers. As for the study in general: Of mixed ages from roughly 23 to 80 and averaging approximately 60 years, the group was roughly 85% male. Study-level results: The average count of expanded clones was higher among CD8+ T cells than among CD4+.

Assay used: immunoSEQ multiplex PCR; TCRdb lists only in-frame clones, some missing. The sample lists 15,000 or so clones, about 77% occurring once. The CDR3 is 14 residues long. Germline V gene data show CDR1 as MNHEY and CDR2 as SMNVEV (reference sequence). Trimming cost V 3 bases and J 4 bases, with 9 bases left between them. The count of this clone is one. Antigen: not known. The J gene is TRBJ2-2, the V gene TRBV27, with D possibly matching TRBD1 (5 bases). This clonotype originated in an adult with an advanced solid tumor such as melanoma, head and neck, liver or kidney cancer. This material consisted of CD4+ or CD8+ T cells sorted from blood, taken in a trial of the OX40 agonist ivuxolimab. CDR3 bases: TGTGCCAGCAGTTTTACAGGTCTCACCGGGGAGCTGTTTTTT. Protein sequence: CASSFTGLTGELFF.